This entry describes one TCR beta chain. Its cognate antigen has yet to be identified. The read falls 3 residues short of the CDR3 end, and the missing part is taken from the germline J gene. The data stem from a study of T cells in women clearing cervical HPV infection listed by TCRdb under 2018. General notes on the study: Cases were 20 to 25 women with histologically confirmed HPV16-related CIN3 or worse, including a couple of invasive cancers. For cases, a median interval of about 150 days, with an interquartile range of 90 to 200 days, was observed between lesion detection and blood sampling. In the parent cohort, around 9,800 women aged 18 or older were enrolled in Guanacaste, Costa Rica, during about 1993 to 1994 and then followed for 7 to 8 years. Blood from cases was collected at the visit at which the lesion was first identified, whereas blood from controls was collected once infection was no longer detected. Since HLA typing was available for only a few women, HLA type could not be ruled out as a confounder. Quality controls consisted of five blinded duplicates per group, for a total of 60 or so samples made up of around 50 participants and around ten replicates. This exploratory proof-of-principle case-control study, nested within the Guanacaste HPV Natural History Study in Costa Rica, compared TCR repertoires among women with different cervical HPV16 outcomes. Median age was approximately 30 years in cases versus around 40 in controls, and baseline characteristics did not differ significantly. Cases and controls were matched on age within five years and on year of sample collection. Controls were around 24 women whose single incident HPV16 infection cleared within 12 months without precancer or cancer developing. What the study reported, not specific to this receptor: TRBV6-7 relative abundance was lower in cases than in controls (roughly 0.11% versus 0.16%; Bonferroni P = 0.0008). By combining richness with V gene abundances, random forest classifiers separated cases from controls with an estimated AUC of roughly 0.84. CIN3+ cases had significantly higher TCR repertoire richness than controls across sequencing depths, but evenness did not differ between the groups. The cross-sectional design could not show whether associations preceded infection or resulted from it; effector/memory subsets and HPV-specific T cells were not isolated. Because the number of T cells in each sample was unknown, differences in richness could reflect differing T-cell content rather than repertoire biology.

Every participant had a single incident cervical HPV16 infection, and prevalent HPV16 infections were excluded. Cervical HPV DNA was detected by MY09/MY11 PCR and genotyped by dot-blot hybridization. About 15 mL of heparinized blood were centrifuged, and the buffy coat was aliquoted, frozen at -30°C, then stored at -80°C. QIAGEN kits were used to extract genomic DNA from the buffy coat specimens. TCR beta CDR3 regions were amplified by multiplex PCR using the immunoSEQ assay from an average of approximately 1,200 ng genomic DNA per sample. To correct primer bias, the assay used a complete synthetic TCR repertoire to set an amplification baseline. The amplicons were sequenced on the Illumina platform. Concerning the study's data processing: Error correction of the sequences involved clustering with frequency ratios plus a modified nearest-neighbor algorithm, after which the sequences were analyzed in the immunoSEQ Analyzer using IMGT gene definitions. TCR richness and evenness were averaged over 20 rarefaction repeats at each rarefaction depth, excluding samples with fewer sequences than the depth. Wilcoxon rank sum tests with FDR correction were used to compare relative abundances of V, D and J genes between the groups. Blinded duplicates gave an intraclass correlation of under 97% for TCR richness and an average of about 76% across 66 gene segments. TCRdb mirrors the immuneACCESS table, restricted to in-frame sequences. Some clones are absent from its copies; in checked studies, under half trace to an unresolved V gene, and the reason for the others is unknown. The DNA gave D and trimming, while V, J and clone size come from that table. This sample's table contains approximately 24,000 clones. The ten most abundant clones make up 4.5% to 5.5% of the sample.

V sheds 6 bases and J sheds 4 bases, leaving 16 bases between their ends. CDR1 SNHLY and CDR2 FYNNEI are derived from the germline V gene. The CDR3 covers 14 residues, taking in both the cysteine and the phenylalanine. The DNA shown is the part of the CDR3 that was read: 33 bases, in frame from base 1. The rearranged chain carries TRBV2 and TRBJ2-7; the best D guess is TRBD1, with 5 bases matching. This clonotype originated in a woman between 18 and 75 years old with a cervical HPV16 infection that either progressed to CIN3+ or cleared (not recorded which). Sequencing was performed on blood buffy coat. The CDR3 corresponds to CASRVRQNVYEQYF. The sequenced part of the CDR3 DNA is TGTGCCAGCAGAGTAAGACAGAACGTTTACGAG.